One sample yielded the 19 T cell receptor beta chains listed below, sequenced in a study of Tregs in tolerant kidney transplant recipients. The assay was immunoSEQ multiplex PCR, and TCRdb's table has in-frame clones only and misses some. The sample holds tens of thousands of clones, approximately 93% seen once. Mixed chimerism was transient after nonmyeloablative marrow transplants from related graft donors. Sequenced here: CD4+ T cells from blood (PBMCs), sampled 12 months after the transplant. The receptor source for this set is a human patient who received a combined kidney and bone marrow transplant. The T cells may come from the graft donor.

This chain uses TRBV11-3 with TRBJ1-3; D is ambiguous. The CDR3 contains 17 residues. The ends were cut back, 2 bases at V and 0 bases at J, with 14 bases in the middle. The germline gives CDR1 SGHNT, CDR2 YENEEA. The CDR3 loop reads CASSLTSGPLSGNTIYF. The CDR3 nucleotides are TGTGCCAGCAGCTTAACCAGCGGGCCTCTCTCTGGAAACACCATATATTTT.

The rearrangement uses TRBV7-2 and TRBJ1-5; 8 bases line up with TRBD1. After removal of 3 bases from V and 6 bases from J, the junction contained 7 bases not matched to a gene. Germline V lookup: CDR1 SGHTA, CDR2 FQGNSA. This CDR3 region has 15 residues. CDR3 nucleotides: TGTGCCAGCAGCTTGGTACAGGGGGAGATTCAGCCCCAGCATTTT. Protein sequence: CASSLVQGEIQPQHF.

A note on this clone: Additional DNA sequences in this sample encode the identical CDR3. This sequence joins TRBV30 and TRBJ2-1, with 9 bases identical to TRBD2. Trimming cost V 0 bases and J 6 bases; bases outside gene matches: 6. The length of the CDR3 is 15 residues. The germline V gene has CDR1 GTSNPN and CDR2 SVGIG (reference sequence). This CDR3 is CAWSVRLAGSNEQFF. The CDR3 region has the DNA TGTGCCTGGAGTGTGCGCCTAGCGGGGAGCAATGAGCAGTTCTTC.

The chain uses TRBV5-1 and TRBJ2-3; 9 bases are shared with TRBD2. V shed 0 bases and J 8 bases; nucleotides not matched to a gene: 10. There are 16 residues in the CDR3. Germline V CDR1 and CDR2: SGHRS, YFSETQ. The CDR3 loop is CASSLEGGGGASTQYF. The CDR3 coding sequence is TGCGCCAGCAGCTTGGAAGGGGGCGGGGGGGCAAGTACGCAGTATTTT.

This chain links TRBV7-7 with TRBJ2-7; D may be TRBD2 (7 bases). The CDR3 totals 15 residues. CDR1 and CDR2 (germline): SSHAT, FNYEAQ (reference sequence). Trimming shortened V by 3 bases and J by 1 base, and 13 bases separated the two germline ends. CDR3 sequence (DNA): TGTGCCAGCAGCTTTAGGGGGGGCCGTTCCTACGAGCAGTACTTC. It encodes CASSFRGGRSYEQYF.

This chain uses TRBV5-4 with TRBJ1-1; D is uncertain. The CDR3 has 17 residues. V was pared by 5 bases and J by 0 bases, with 20 bases between. Germline V lookup: CDR1 SGHNT, CDR2 YYREEE (reference sequence). The CDR3 loop is CASRKGGGKRMNTEAFF. Written as DNA, the CDR3 is TGTGCCAGCAGAAAAGGAGGAGGGAAGAGGATGAACACTGAAGCTTTCTTT.

This clone was seen only a few times. The J gene is TRBJ1-3, the V gene TRBV6-5; no firm D call. The germline V gene encodes CDR1 MNHEY and CDR2 SVGAGI. CDR3 length equals 14 residues. Trimming pared 10 bases from V and 0 bases from J, leaving 13 bases between. CDR3 protein: CATAPSSSGNTIYF. CDR3 sequence (DNA): TGTGCCACCGCACCTAGCAGCTCTGGAAACACCATATATTTT.

This chain links TRBV4-3 with TRBJ2-3; 8 bases match TRBD2. Trimming cost V 4 bases and J 2 bases; bases outside gene matches: 5. The CDR3 length is 15 residues. The germline V gene encodes CDR1 LGHNA and CDR2 YSLEER. The DNA of the CDR3 is TGCGCCAGCAGCCGGAGCGGGGGCGCCACAGATACGCAGTATTTT. Protein sequence: CASSRSGGATDTQYF.

The gene calls are TRBV18 and TRBJ1-2, with D perhaps matching TRBD1 (6 bases). CDR1 is KGHSH, CDR2 LQKENI, per germline. V was shortened by 1 base and J by 2 bases, with 8 bases between the two germline ends. This CDR3 contains 14 residues. The CDR3 loop is CASSPRTDNYGYTF. The CDR3 nucleotides read TGTGCCAGCTCACCACGGACAGACAACTATGGCTACACCTTC. The variable domain in full, with the rest retrieved from reference TRBV18 and TRBJ1-2, is NAGVMQNPRHLVRRRGQEARLRCSPMKGHSHVYWYRQLPEEGLKFMVYLQKENIIDESGMPKERFSAEFPKEGPSILRIQQVVRGDSAAYFCASSPRTDNYGYTFGSGTRLTVV.

The gene calls are TRBV2 and TRBJ1-1, with a tentative D call TRBD1 (5 bases). The ends were cut back, 10 bases at V and 1 base at J, with 13 bases in the middle. Per the germline V gene, CDR1 is SNHLY and CDR2 is FYNNEI. The CDR3 consists of 13 residues. CDR3 nucleotide sequence: TGTGCCACCCACCGGGACTCGAACACTGAAGCTTTCTTT. Protein product: CATHRDSNTEAFF.

The V and J genes are TRBV7-7 and TRBJ2-7; D may be TRBD2 (5 bases). Trimming took off 1 base at V and 4 bases at J, with 8 bases between the two ends. Germline V gene sequence: CDR1 SSHAT, CDR2 FNYEAQ (reference sequence). The CDR3 has 13 residues. The CDR3 bases are TGTGCCAGCAGCTTAGGTCCGGGGTACGAGCAGTACTTC. It translates to CASSLGPGYEQYF.

This chain joins TRBV27 and TRBJ2-7; 8 bases match TRBD2. J was trimmed by 2 bases and V by 7 bases; bases with no gene match: 13. This CDR3 spans 16 amino acids. The germline V gene has CDR1 MNHEY and CDR2 SMNVEV (reference sequence). This CDR3 is CASNSLDQAGAYEQYF. CDR3 in DNA: TGTGCCAGCAATTCCTTGGACCAAGCGGGGGCCTACGAGCAGTACTTC.

This sequence joins TRBV27 and TRBJ1-6, with 9 bases lining up with TRBD1. Trimming at V came to 2 bases and at J to 8 bases, leaving 4 bases not matched to a gene. This CDR3 contains 15 residues. Germline CDR1 is MNHEY and CDR2 is SMNVEV (reference sequence). CDR3 bases: TGTGCCAGCAGTTTAACCTGGACAGGGGATTCACCCCTCCACTTT. Its translation: CASSLTWTGDSPLHF.

CDR3 protein: CASSSRQGRTDTQYF. CDR3 nucleotides: TGTGCCAGCAGCTCAAGACAGGGGCGGACAGATACGCAGTATTTT. This chain connects TRBV7-2 to TRBJ2-3; 8 bases align to TRBD1. CDR3 size: 15 residues. Per the germline V gene, CDR1 is SGHTA and CDR2 is FQGNSA. Germline trimming cut 4 bases from V and 3 bases from J; bases unmatched to any gene: 6.

The chain links TRBV29-1 to TRBJ2-5, with 10 bases fitting TRBD1. This CDR3 has 13 residues. Per germline, CDR1 SQVTM and CDR2 ANQGSEA. The V and J ends lost 4 bases and 2 bases, in that order; junction bases with no gene match: 1. CDR3 in amino acids: CSVGQGAQETQYF. For the CDR3, the DNA is TGCAGCGTTGGACAGGGGGCTCAAGAGACCCAGTACTTC.

The V call is TRBV7-2, the J call TRBJ2-1; D ambiguous. Germline loops: CDR1 SGHTA, CDR2 FQGNSA. This CDR3 comprises 12 residues. Between the trimmed V and J ends, which lost 6 bases and 7 bases, there was a span of 10 bases. The CDR3 is CASRTDSNEQFF. Here the CDR3 DNA reads TGTGCCAGCAGGACCGACTCAAATGAGCAGTTCTTC.

The chain uses TRBV6-1 and TRBJ2-5; weak D call: TRBD1 (6 bases). Trimming took off 4 bases at V and 1 base at J, with 7 bases between the two ends. Germline CDR1 MNHNS, CDR2 SASEGT. CDR3 size: 13 residues. CDR3 coding DNA: TGTGCCAGCAGTGGGACAGTCCAAGAGACCCAGTACTTC. Translated, it gives CASSGTVQETQYF.

The chain recombines TRBV19 with TRBJ2-2; TRBD2 aligns across 7 bases. The CDR3 is 14 residues long. J gave up 5 bases and V 5 bases, and 5 bases lay outside the gene matches. Germline V gene lookup returns CDR1 LNHDA and CDR2 SQIVND (reference sequence). DNA for the CDR3: TGTGCCAGTAGTCTTGGGCGGGAGACCGGGGAGCTGTTTTTT. This codes for CASSLGRETGELFF. The whole variable domain, filled in from reference TRBV19 and TRBJ2-2, reads DGGITQSPKYLFRKEGQNVTLSCEQNLNHDAMYWYRQDPGQGLRLIYYSQIVNDFQKGDIAEGYSVSREKKESFPLTVTSAQKNPTAFYLCASSLGRETGELFFGEGSRLTVL.

This chain links TRBV19 with TRBJ1-6; TRBD1 agrees at 7 bases. Germline V gives CDR1 LNHDA, CDR2 SQIVND (reference sequence). V trimming: 3 bases; J trimming: 9 bases; junction bases outside the gene matches: 11. The CDR3 runs 16 residues. This CDR3 is CASSIDMTGFASPLHF. CDR3 DNA sequence: TGTGCCAGTAGTATCGATATGACAGGGTTTGCTTCACCCCTCCACTTT.